These 21 T cell receptor beta chains were all obtained from the same sample, sequenced in a study of beta chain features in type 1 diabetes. Investigators reverse transcribed all isolated RNA, so they sequenced expressed TCRB transcripts. The assay was immunoSEQ multiplex PCR, and TCRdb's table has in-frame clones only and misses some. The sample shows nearly 250,000 clones, over 12% of them seen only once. The specimen sequenced was naive CD4+ T cells from blood. Receptor source: a woman aged 40-49 years in good health.

V is TRBV7-9 and J is TRBJ1-5; D is unresolved. In germline, CDR1 is SEHNR, CDR2 FQNEAQ (reference sequence). Trimming cost V 1 base and J 10 bases, with 14 bases left between them. The CDR3 is 14 amino acids. In DNA form, the CDR3 reads TGTGCCAGCAGCTTAGATCGCGGGTTGGAACCCCAGCATTTT. It translates to CASSLDRGLEPQHF.

The chain is built from TRBV5-1 and TRBJ2-1, with 7 bases fitting TRBD1. The V segment lost 6 bases and the J segment 0 bases; nucleotides outside the gene matches: 12. There are 17 residues in the CDR3. In germline, CDR1 is SGHRS, CDR2 YFSETQ. CDR3 DNA: TGCGCCAGCACGACGACAGGGTTCCAGAGCTCCTACAATGAGCAGTTCTTC. Amino acids: CASTTTGFQSSYNEQFF. The complete variable domain, with remaining parts taken from reference TRBV5-1 and TRBJ2-1, reads KAGVTQTPRYLIKTRGQQVTLSCSPISGHRSVSWYQQTPGQGLQFLFEYFSETQRNKGNFPGRFSGRQFSNSRSEMNVSTLELGDSALYLCASTTTGFQSSYNEQFFGPGTRLTVL.

This chain joins TRBV18 and TRBJ1-1; unclear D gene. This CDR3 has 16 amino acids. Germline V gives CDR1 KGHSH, CDR2 LQKENI. Trimming left V 3 bases short and J 0 bases short, with 14 bases between. CDR3 nucleotide sequence: TGTGCCAGCTCACCTTCCCAAGCCGCGCTGAACACTGAAGCTTTCTTT. Amino acids: CASSPSQAALNTEAFF.

The CDR3 protein is CASSSKAGGLNEQFF. As DNA, the CDR3 is TGTGCCAGCAGTTCAAAAGCGGGGGGCCTTAATGAGCAGTTCTTC. This sequence joins TRBV6-5 and TRBJ2-1, with 9 bases that match TRBD2. Losses at the gene ends were 4 bases for V and 7 bases for J; bases not matched to a gene: 8. Germline V gene data show CDR1 as MNHEY and CDR2 as SVGAGI. The CDR3 has 15 amino acids.

This clone was detected only a few times. The CDR3, as DNA: TGCAGCGCCTCGGGGGGTTTGGGATACAATGAGCAGTTCTTC. Its protein is CSASGGLGYNEQFF. J is TRBJ2-1 and V is TRBV29-1; 7 bases fit TRBD2. V lost 7 bases to trimming and J lost 4 bases; unmatched junction nucleotides: 10. The CDR3 consists of 14 residues. CDR1 is SQVTM, CDR2 ANQGSEA, per germline.

In its sample, this clone was seen a few times. The chain is built from TRBV7-2 and TRBJ2-7; 7 positions match TRBD1. This CDR3 spans 14 amino acids. Trimming took 3 bases from V and 7 from J; bases not matched to a gene: 9. Per the germline V gene, CDR1 is SGHTA and CDR2 is FQGNSA. CDR3 protein: CASSFTGALREQYF. DNA for the CDR3: TGTGCCAGCAGCTTCACAGGGGCTCTACGTGAGCAGTACTTC.

This clone appeared a few times. The chain is built from TRBV4-3 and TRBJ1-2, with D possibly TRBD1 on 5 matching bases. V was shortened by 1 base and J by 13 bases, with 16 bases between the two germline ends. The CDR3 runs 13 residues. The V gene's germline CDR1 is LGHNA and CDR2 YSLEER. Here the CDR3 DNA reads TGCGCCAGCAGCCAAGGACTGACCCAGGGTCCCACCTTC. Protein: CASSQGLTQGPTF.

The table lists this clone with a few counts. The chain has TRBV25-1 and TRBJ2-7, with a weak D call TRBD1 (5 bases). V lost 4 bases and J lost 2, with 12 bases in between. Germline-derived CDR1 and CDR2 are MGHDK and SYGVNS. This CDR3 spans 14 amino acids. The CDR3 bases are TGTGCCAGCAGTGGACAGCTTACAACCTACGAGCAGTACTTC. Its translation: CASSGQLTTYEQYF.

The rearrangement links TRBV5-1 to TRBJ2-5, with 7 bases lining up with TRBD1. This CDR3 has 14 residues. Germline trimming cut 1 base from V and 4 bases from J; bases unmatched to any gene: 4. Germline V CDR1 and CDR2: SGHRS, YFSETQ. The CDR3 is CASSLQRQGETQYF. CDR3 DNA: TGCGCCAGCAGCTTGCAACGACAGGGAGAGACCCAGTACTTC.

A few counts support this clone. This chain uses TRBV19 with TRBJ2-2; 7 nucleotides align to TRBD1. Germline CDR1 reads LNHDA; CDR2 reads SQIVND (reference sequence). V lost 9 bases and J lost 2; bases outside the gene matches: 9. The CDR3 is made up of 15 amino acids. The CDR3 protein is CASERTGSNTGELFF. The DNA of the CDR3 is TGTGCCAGCGAAAGGACAGGTAGCAACACCGGGGAGCTGTTTTTT.

This clone was counted between two and nine times. The chain recombines TRBV5-1 with TRBJ1-2; 7 bases are a match to TRBD1. Trimming cost V 4 bases and J 8 bases; bases outside gene matches: 17. Germline-derived CDR1 and CDR2 are SGHRS and YFSETQ. There are 16 residues in the CDR3. The DNA of the CDR3 is TGCGCCAGCAGCCCTAGAAAAACGGGACAGCGCTGGGGCTACACCTTC. This sequence encodes CASSPRKTGQRWGYTF.

This clone has more than one count but fewer than ten. The CDR3 loop reads CASSGTSGGAGPRTQYF. CDR3 in DNA: TGTGCCAGCAGTGGGACTAGCGGGGGGGCCGGTCCGAGGACCCAGTACTTC. V gene TRBV7-9 combines with J gene TRBJ2-5; 16 positions match TRBD2. Per germline, CDR1 SEHNR and CDR2 FQNEAQ (reference sequence). The trim removed 6 bases at V and 7 bases at J, leaving 11 bases unmatched. This CDR3 has 17 amino acids. The variable domain in full, completed from reference TRBV7-9 and TRBJ2-5, reads DTGVSQNPRHKITKRGQNVTFRCDPISEHNRLYWYRQTLGQGPEFLTYFQNEAQLEKSRLLSDRFSAERPKGSFSTLEIQRTEQGDSAMYLCASSGTSGGAGPRTQYFGPGTRLLVL.

In this sample, this clone turned up a few times. This chain uses TRBV2 with TRBJ1-5, with D perhaps matching TRBD1 (5 bases). The germline V gene encodes CDR1 SNHLY and CDR2 FYNNEI. The CDR3 runs to 15 residues. V lost 5 bases, J lost 6 bases, and 17 bases lay in between. DNA of the CDR3: TGTGCCAGCAGTCCGGGACTGTTGGTTGGTCAGCCCCAGCATTTT. Amino acids: CASSPGLLVGQPQHF.

This clone was recorded a few times. V and J are TRBV2 and TRBJ2-5, with TRBD2 as a possible D gene (5 bases). The CDR3 runs 13 residues. Germline V gives CDR1 SNHLY, CDR2 FYNNEI. The V end lost 2 bases, the J end lost 4 bases, and 8 bases lay between the germline ends. The CDR3, as DNA: TGTGCCAGCAGTGAACCTAGCCGAGAGACCCAGTACTTC. The encoded protein is CASSEPSRETQYF.

J is TRBJ2-5 and V is TRBV21-1; the D call of TRBD1 is as the table states it, not checked on the DNA. TRBV21-1 is an annotated pseudogene. CDR3 length: 15 residues. CDR3 nucleotide sequence: TGTGCCAGCAGCGCGCGACAGGGCTGGGGAGAGACCCAGTACTTC. This encodes CASSARQGWGETQYF.

The chain couples TRBV5-6 to TRBJ2-5, with D possibly TRBD1 on 6 matching bases. Germline-derived CDR1 and CDR2 are SGHDT and YYEEEE. Between the trimmed V and J ends, which lost 6 bases and 5 bases, there was a span of 14 bases. The CDR3 is 13 residues long. CDR3 region: CASTRGGRETQYF. The CDR3 DNA follows: TGTGCCAGCACCAGAGGGGGTCGTGAGACCCAGTACTTC. The full variable domain, with the rest looked up from reference TRBV5-6 and TRBJ2-5, is DAGVTQSPTHLIKTRGQQVTLRCSPKSGHDTVSWYQQALGQGPQFIFQYYEEEERQRGNFPDRFSGHQFPNYSSELNVNALLLGDSALYLCASTRGGRETQYFGPGTRLLVL.

The rearrangement joins TRBV18 to TRBJ2-2; 10 bases are shared with TRBD2. This CDR3 region has 17 residues. V lost 3 bases to trimming and J lost 6 bases; unmatched junction nucleotides: 10. Per germline, CDR1 KGHSH and CDR2 LQKENI. The CDR3 bases are TGTGCCAGCTCACCTCTCGGCAGCGGGGGGGCCTCCGGGGAGCTGTTTTTT. This codes for CASSPLGSGGASGELFF. Based on the CDR3 plus reference TRBV18 and TRBJ2-2, the full variable domain is NAGVMQNPRHLVRRRGQEARLRCSPMKGHSHVYWYRQLPEEGLKFMVYLQKENIIDESGMPKERFSAEFPKEGPSILRIQQVVRGDSAAYFCASSPLGSGGASGELFFGEGSRLTVL.

This clone was recorded a few times. V gene TRBV7-6 combines with J gene TRBJ2-1; D might be TRBD1 (6 bases). V lost 0 bases and J 1 base, leaving 7 bases between the germline ends. Germline V gene sequence: CDR1 SGHVS, CDR2 FNYEAQ. The CDR3 has 15 amino acids. This CDR3 is CASSLAGASYNEQFF. Here the CDR3 DNA reads TGTGCCAGCAGCTTAGCGGGGGCTTCCTACAATGAGCAGTTCTTC.

The chain is built from TRBV6-4 and TRBJ2-2; TRBD1 agrees at 11 bases. CDR1 is MRHNA and CDR2 is SNTAGT in the germline V gene. V shed 5 bases, J shed 5 bases, and the junction held 1 base outside the gene matches. This CDR3 region has 14 residues. CDR3 nucleotides: TGTGCCAGCAGTCGGGACAGGGGGACCGGGGAGCTGTTTTTT. This gives the protein CASSRDRGTGELFF.

This clone has a handful of counts. The gene calls are TRBV6-1 and TRBJ1-1; maybe TRBD1 (6 bases). The V end was cut by 4 bases, the J end by 1 base, with 16 bases between. The CDR3 has 16 residues. Germline CDR1 MNHNS, CDR2 SASEGT. The CDR3, as DNA: TGTGCCAGCAGTGCTCGAGGCGGGGGCGAGAACACTGAAGCTTTCTTT. It yields the protein CASSARGGGENTEAFF.

The chain is built from TRBV18 and TRBJ2-2; D is ambiguous. The CDR3 runs to 14 residues. Germline V gene sequence: CDR1 KGHSH, CDR2 LQKENI. The V and J ends lost 3 bases and 2 bases respectively, with 7 bases between them. CDR3 residues: CASSPRDNTGELFF. In nucleotides, the CDR3 is TGTGCCAGCTCACCGCGAGATAACACCGGGGAGCTGTTTTTT.